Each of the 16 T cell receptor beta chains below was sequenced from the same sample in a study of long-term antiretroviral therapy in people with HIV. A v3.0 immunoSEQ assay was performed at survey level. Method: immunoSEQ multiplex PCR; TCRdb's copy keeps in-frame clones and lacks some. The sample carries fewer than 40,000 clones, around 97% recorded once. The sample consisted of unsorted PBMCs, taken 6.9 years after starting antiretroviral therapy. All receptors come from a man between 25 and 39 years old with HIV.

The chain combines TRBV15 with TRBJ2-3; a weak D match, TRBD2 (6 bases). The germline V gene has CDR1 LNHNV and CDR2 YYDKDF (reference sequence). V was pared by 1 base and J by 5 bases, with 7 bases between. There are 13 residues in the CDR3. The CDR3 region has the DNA TGTGCCACCAGCAGAGGGCGGGAAGATACGCAGTATTTT. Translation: CATSRGREDTQYF.

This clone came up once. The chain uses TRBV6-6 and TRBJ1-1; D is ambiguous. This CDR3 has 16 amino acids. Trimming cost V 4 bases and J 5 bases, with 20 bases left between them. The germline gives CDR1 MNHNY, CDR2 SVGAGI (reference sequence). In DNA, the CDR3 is TGTGCCAGCAGTTGGACCGCAGACGGGCCTTGGACTGAAGCTTTCTTT. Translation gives CASSWTADGPWTEAFF.

The CDR3: CAIRDRIVDTEAFF. The DNA of the CDR3 is TGTGCCATCAGAGACAGGATAGTTGACACTGAAGCTTTCTTT. The chain recombines TRBV10-3 with TRBJ1-1, with a possible D match to TRBD1 (6 bases). This CDR3 has 14 amino acids. CDR1 and CDR2 (germline): ENHRY, SYGVKD. Deletions cut 6 bases from V and 3 bases from J, with 14 bases between.

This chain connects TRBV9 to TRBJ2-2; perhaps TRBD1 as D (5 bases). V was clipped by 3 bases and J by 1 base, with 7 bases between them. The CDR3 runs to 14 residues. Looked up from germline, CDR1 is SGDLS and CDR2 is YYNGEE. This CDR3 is CASSEQVNTGELFF. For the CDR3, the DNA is TGTGCCAGCAGCGAACAGGTGAACACCGGGGAGCTGTTTTTT.

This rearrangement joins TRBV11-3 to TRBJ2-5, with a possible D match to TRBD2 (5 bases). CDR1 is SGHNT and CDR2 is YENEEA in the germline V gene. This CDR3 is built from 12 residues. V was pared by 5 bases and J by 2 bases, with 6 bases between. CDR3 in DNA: TGTGCCAGCAGCCGGGGTCAAGAGACCCAGTACTTC. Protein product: CASSRGQETQYF.

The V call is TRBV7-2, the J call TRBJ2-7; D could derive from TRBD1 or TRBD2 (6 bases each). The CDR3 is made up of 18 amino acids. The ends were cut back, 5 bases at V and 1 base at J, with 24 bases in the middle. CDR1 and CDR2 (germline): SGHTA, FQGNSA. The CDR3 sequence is CASSQLGGRPWASYEQYF. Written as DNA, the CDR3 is TGTGCCAGCAGCCAATTAGGGGGGCGCCCTTGGGCTTCCTACGAGCAGTACTTC.

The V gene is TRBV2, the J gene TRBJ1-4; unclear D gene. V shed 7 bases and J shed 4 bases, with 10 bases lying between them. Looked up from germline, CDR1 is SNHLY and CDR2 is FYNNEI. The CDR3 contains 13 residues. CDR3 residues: CASKYGINEKLFF. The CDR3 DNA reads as TGTGCCAGCAAATACGGAATTAATGAAAAACTGTTTTTT.

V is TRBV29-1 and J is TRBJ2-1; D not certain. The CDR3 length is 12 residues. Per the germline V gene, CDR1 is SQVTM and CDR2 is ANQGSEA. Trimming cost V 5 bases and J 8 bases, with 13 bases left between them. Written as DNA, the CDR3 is TGCAGCGTTTCCGTCAGAGGAGATGAGCAGTTCTTC. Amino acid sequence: CSVSVRGDEQFF.

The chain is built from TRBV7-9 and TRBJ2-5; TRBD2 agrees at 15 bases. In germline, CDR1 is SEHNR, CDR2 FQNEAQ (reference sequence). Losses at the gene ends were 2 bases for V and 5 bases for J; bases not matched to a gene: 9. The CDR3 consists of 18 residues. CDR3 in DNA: TGTGCCAGCAGCTTATGGACTAGCGGGGGGGCCATGTTTGAGACCCAGTACTTC. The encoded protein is CASSLWTSGGAMFETQYF.

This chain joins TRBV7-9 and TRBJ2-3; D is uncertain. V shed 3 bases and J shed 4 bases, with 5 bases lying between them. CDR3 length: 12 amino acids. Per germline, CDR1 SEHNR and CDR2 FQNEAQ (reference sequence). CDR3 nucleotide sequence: TGTGCCAGCAGCTTTAGGGCAGATACGCAGTATTTT. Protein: CASSFRADTQYF.

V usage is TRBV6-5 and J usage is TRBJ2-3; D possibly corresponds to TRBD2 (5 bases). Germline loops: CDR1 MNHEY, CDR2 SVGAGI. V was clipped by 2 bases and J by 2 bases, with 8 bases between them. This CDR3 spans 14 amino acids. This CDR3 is CASSYTGSTDTQYF. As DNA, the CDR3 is TGTGCCAGCAGTTACACGGGGTCCACAGATACGCAGTATTTT.

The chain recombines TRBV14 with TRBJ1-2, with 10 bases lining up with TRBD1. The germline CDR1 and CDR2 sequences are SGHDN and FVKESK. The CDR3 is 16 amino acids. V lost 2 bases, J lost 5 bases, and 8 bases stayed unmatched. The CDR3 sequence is CASSQRPGQGEYGYTF. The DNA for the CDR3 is TGTGCCAGCAGCCAACGCCCAGGACAGGGGGAATATGGCTACACCTTC. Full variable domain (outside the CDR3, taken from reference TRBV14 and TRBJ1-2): EAGVTQFPSHSVIEKGQTVTLRCDPISGHDNLYWYRRVMGKEIKFLLHFVKESKQDESGMPNNRFLAERTGGTYSTLKVQPAELEDSGVYFCASSQRPGQGEYGYTFGSGTRLTVV.

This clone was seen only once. DNA for the CDR3: TGCAGCGTTGAGGTAGCGGGGGAGCAAGAGACCCAGTACTTC. Amino acids: CSVEVAGEQETQYF. The chain has TRBV29-1 and TRBJ2-5; 9 positions agree with TRBD2. The trim removed 3 bases at V and 2 bases at J, leaving 4 bases unmatched. Germline V gene sequence: CDR1 SQVTM, CDR2 ANQGSEA. This CDR3 comprises 14 residues.

DNA for the CDR3: TGTGCCAGCAGTTACCCATCAGGTGACACCATATATTTT. This translates into CASSYPSGDTIYF. The chain is built from TRBV6-6 and TRBJ1-3; D not certain. In germline, CDR1 is MNHNY, CDR2 SVGAGI (reference sequence). This CDR3 spans 13 amino acids. V dropped 2 bases and J dropped 8 bases, with 10 bases sitting between them.

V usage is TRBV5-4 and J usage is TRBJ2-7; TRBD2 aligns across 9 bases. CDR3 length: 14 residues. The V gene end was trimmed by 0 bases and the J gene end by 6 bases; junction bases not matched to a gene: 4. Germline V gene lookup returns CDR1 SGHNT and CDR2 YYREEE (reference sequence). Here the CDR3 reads CASSLEFSGSEQYF. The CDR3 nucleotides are TGTGCCAGCAGCTTGGAGTTTAGCGGGAGCGAGCAGTACTTC. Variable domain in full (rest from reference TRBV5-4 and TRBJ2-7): ETGVTQSPTHLIKTRGQQVTLRCSSQSGHNTVSWYQQALGQGPQFIFQYYREEENGRGNFPPRFSGLQFPNYSSELNVNALELDDSALYLCASSLEFSGSEQYFGPGTRLTVT.

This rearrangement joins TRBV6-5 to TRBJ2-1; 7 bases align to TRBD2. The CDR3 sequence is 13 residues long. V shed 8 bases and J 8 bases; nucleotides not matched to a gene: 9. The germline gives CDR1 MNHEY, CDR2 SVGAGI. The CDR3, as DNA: TGTGCCAGCCGTTGGGGGGGGAGTGATGAGCAGTTCTTC. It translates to CASRWGGSDEQFF.